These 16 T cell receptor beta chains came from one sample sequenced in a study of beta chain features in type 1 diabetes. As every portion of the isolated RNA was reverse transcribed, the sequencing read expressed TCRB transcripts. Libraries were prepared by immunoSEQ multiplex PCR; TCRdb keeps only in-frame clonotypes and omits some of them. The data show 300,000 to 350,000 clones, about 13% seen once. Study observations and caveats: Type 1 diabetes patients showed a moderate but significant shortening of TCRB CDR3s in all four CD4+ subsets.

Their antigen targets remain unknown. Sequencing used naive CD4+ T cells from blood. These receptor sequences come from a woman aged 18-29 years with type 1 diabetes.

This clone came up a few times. The CDR3 region has the DNA TGTGCCAGCAGTTTACTCTGGAGTAATGAGCAGTTCTTC. Translating it yields CASSLLWSNEQFF. The chain carries TRBV27 and TRBJ2-1; D call uncertain. Germline V gene sequence: CDR1 MNHEY, CDR2 SMNVEV (reference sequence). The CDR3 extends over 13 amino acids. V was cut by 2 bases and J by 7 bases, with 9 bases left in between.

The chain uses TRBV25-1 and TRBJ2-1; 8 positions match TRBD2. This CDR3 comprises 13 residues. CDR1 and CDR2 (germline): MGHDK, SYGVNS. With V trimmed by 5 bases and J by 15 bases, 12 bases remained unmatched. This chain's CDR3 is CASSSRREGGPFF. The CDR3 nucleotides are TGTGCCAGCAGTTCCCGCCGGGAGGGGGGGCCGTTCTTC.

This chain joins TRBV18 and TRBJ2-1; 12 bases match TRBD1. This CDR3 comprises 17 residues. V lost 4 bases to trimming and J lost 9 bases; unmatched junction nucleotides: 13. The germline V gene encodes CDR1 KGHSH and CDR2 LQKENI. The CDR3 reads CASSRPWGQGATGEQFF. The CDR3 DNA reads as TGTGCCAGCTCACGCCCTTGGGGACAGGGGGCTACGGGTGAGCAGTTCTTC.

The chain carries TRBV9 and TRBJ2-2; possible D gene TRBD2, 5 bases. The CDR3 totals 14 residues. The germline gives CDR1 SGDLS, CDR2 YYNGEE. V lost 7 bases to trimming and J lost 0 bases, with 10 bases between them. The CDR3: CASGSGTNTGELFF. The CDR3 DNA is TGTGCCAGCGGCTCGGGAACGAACACCGGGGAGCTGTTTTTT. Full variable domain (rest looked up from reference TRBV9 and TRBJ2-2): DSGVTQTPKHLITATGQRVTLRCSPRSGDLSVYWYQQSLDQGLQFLIQYYNGEERAKGNILERFSAQQFPDLHSELNLSSLELGDSALYFCASGSGTNTGELFFGEGSRLTVL.

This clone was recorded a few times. This chain's CDR3 is CASSSRTGKDIQYF. The DNA of the CDR3 is TGTGCCAGCAGCTCCCGGACAGGGAAGGACATTCAGTACTTC. This chain uses TRBV7-9 with TRBJ2-4; 8 positions match TRBD1. V lost 4 bases and J lost 8; bases outside the gene matches: 7. Per the germline V gene, CDR1 is SEHNR and CDR2 is FQNEAQ (reference sequence). This CDR3 spans 14 amino acids.

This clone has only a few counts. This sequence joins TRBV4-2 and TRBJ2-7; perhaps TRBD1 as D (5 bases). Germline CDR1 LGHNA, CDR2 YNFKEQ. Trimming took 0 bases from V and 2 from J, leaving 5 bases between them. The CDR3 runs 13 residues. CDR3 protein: CASSQEGPYEQYF. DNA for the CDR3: TGTGCCAGCAGCCAAGAGGGGCCCTACGAGCAGTACTTC.

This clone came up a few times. CDR3 DNA: TGTGCCAGCAGTTTTGGGGGGAGGCGGACGGATACGCAGTATTTT. This sequence encodes CASSFGGRRTDTQYF. The V call is TRBV28, the J call TRBJ2-3; D perhaps matches TRBD2 (6 bases). Trimming left V 3 bases short and J 6 bases short, with 16 bases between. The CDR3 runs 15 residues. Germline CDR1 reads MDHEN; CDR2 reads SYDVKM. The full variable domain, in which reference TRBV28 and TRBJ2-3 provide the parts outside the CDR3, is DVKVTQSSRYLVKRTGEKVFLECVQDMDHENMFWYRQDPGLGLRLIYFSYDVKMKEKGDIPEGYSVSREKKERFSLILESASTNQTSMYLCASSFGGRRTDTQYFGPGTRLTVL.

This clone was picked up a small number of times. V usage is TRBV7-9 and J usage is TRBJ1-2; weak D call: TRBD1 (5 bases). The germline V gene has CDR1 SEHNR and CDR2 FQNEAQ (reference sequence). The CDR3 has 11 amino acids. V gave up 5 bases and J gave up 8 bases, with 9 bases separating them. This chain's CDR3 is CASSREGGYTF. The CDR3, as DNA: TGTGCCAGCAGCAGGGAGGGGGGCTACACCTTC.

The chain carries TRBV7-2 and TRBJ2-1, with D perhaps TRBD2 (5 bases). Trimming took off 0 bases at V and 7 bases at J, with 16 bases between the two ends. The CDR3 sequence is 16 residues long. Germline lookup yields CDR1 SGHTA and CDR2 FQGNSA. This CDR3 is CASSLADSKGRNEQFF. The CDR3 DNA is TGTGCCAGCAGCTTAGCGGACTCAAAAGGTCGTAATGAGCAGTTCTTC.

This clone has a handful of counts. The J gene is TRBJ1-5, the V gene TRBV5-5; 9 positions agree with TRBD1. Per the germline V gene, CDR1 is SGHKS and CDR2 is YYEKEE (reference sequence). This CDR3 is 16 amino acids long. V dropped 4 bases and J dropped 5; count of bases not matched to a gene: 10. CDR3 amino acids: CASSPSRDRAHQPQHF. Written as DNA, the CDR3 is TGTGCCAGCAGCCCCTCGAGGGACAGGGCCCATCAGCCCCAGCATTTT.

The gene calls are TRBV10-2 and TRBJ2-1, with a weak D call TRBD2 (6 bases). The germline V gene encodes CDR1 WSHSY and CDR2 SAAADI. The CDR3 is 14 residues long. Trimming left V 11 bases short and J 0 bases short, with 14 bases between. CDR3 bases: TGCGCCGTAATCCGAGCGGGCTCCTACAATGAGCAGTTCTTC. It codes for CAVIRAGSYNEQFF.

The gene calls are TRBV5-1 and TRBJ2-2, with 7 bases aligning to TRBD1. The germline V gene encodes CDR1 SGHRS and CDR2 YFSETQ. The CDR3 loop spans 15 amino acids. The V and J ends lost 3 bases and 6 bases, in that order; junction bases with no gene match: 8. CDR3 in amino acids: CASSSATGDPGELFF. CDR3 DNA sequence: TGCGCCAGCAGCTCGGCTACAGGGGACCCCGGGGAGCTGTTTTTT.

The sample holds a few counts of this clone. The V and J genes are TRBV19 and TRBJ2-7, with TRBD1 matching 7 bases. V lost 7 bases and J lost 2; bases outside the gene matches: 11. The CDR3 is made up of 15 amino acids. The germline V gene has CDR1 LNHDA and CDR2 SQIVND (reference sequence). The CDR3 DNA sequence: TGTGCCAGTACCCAGCCTGGACAGGCCCCCTACGAGCAGTACTTC. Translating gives CASTQPGQAPYEQYF. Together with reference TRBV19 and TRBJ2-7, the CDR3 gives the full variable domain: DGGITQSPKYLFRKEGQNVTLSCEQNLNHDAMYWYRQDPGQGLRLIYYSQIVNDFQKGDIAEGYSVSREKKESFPLTVTSAQKNPTAFYLCASTQPGQAPYEQYFGPGTRLTVT.

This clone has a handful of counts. CDR3 sequence (DNA): TGTGCCATCAGTGAGTCGACAGGGCGGGACTATGGCTACACCTTC. As protein: CAISESTGRDYGYTF. This sequence joins TRBV10-3 and TRBJ1-2; TRBD1 aligns across 7 bases. With 0 bases clipped from V and 3 bases from J, the junction kept 4 bases outside the gene matches. This CDR3 is built from 15 residues. The V gene's germline CDR1 is ENHRY and CDR2 SYGVKD.

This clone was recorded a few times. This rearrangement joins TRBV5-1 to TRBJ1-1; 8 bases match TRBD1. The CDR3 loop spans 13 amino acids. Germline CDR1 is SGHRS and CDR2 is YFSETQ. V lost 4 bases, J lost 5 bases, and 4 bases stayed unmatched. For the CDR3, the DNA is TGCGCCAGCAGCCCGGACAGGGATACTGAAGCTTTCTTT. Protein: CASSPDRDTEAFF.

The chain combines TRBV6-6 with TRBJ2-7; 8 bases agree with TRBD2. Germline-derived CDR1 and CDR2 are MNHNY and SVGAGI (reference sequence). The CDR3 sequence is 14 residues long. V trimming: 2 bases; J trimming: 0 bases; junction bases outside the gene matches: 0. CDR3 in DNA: TGTGCCAGCAGTTACCGGGGGGGCTCCTACGAGCAGTACGTC. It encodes CASSYRGGSYEQYV.